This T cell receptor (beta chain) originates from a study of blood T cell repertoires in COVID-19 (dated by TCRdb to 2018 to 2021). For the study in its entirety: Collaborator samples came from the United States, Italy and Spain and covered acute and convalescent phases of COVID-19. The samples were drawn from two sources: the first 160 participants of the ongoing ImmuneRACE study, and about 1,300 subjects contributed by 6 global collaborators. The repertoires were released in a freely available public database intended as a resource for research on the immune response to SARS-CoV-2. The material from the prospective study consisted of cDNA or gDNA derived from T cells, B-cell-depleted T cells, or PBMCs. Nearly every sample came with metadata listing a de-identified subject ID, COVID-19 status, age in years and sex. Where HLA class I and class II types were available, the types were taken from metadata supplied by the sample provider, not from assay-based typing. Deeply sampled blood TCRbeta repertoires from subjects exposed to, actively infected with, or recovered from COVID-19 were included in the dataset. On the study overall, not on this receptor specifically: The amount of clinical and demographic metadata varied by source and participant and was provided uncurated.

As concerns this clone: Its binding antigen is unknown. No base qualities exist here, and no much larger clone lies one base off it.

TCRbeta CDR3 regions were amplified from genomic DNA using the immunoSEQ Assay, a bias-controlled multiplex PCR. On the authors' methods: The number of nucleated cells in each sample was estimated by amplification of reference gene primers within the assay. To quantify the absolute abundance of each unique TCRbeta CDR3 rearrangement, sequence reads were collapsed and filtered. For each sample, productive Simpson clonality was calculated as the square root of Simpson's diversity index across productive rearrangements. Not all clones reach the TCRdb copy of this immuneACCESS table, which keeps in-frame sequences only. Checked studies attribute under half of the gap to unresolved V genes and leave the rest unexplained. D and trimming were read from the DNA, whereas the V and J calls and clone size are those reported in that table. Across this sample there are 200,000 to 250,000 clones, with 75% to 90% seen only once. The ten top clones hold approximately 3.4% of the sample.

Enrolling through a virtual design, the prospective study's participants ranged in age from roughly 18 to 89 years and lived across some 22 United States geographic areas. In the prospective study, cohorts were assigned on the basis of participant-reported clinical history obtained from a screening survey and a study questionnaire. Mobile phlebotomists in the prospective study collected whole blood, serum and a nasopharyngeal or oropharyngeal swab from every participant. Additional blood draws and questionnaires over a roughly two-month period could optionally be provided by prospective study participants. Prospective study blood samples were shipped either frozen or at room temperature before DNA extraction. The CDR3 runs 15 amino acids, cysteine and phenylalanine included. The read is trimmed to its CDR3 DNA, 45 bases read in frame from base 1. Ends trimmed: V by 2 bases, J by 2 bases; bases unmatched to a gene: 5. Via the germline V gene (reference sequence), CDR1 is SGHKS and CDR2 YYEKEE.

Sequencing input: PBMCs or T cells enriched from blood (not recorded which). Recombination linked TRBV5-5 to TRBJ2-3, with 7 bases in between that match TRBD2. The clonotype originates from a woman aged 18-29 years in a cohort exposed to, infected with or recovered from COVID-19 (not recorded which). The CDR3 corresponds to CASSFAGDATDTQYF. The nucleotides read TGTGCCAGCAGCTTCGCGGGGGACGCCACAGATACGCAGTATTTT.